This T cell receptor beta chain comes out of a study of human T cells and chemical hapten exposure. Study overall: On 2 cm by 2 cm of upper inner arm skin, sensitization was performed with 2% DPC. For the roughly 23-week duration of the study, patients were given weekly doses of diphenylcyclopropenone on the scalp.

MiXCR, applied by TCRdb to the RACE reads, yields one record per CDR3 protein. The table records fewer than 300,000 distinct CDR3 sequences, 7.5% to 9% of them present only once. The time point here: pre-sensitization, week 0. Treatment denoted: therapeutic diphenylcyclopropenone sensitization with weekly scalp DPC. CDR1 is SGHTA, CDR2 FQGNSA, per germline. The CDR3 sequence is 16 residues long. The J segment lost 5 bases and the V segment lost 3 bases, leaving 8 bases of the junction unmatched. This material consisted of whole blood, taken in connection with sensitization to the hapten diphenylcyclopropenone (DPC). The chain recombines TRBV7-2 with TRBJ2-2; 8 nucleotides match TRBD2. The sequence was obtained from a woman aged 40-49 years with alopecia areata. Some clones in this sample may be carry-over from other donors' samples. This CDR3 is CASSFLGGRRTGELFF. DNA for the CDR3: TGTGCCAGCAGCTTTTTGGGCGGGAGGAGGACCGGGGAGCTGTTTTTT.